This T cell receptor beta chain was sequenced for a study of cytomegalovirus exposure and HLA in healthy donors. Here immunoSEQ multiplex PCR was the method, and the copy in TCRdb shows in-frame clones only, minus some. The sample lists some 150,000 clones, 85% to 90% occurring once. Study-wide results and caveats: Overall, approximately 180 TCR beta chains were annotated as cytomegalovirus-associated. TCR sequences were mostly rare, though some public TCRs occurred in many donors. It was reported that the classifier diagnosed cytomegalovirus status with high specificity and sensitivity in both the original and validation cohorts. In vitro checks showed that three CMV-associated chains really do target CMV antigens.

V was shortened by 5 bases and J by 2 bases, with 14 bases between the two germline ends. This CDR3 has 14 amino acids. Germline CDR1 SGHRS, CDR2 YFSETQ. This clone occurred once. The antigen is unknown. This chain joins TRBV5-1 and TRBJ2-7; a weak D match, TRBD2 (6 bases). Sequenced material: PBMCs. The sequence was obtained from a young woman in good health and CMV-seropositive. In DNA form, the CDR3 reads TGCGCCAGCAGGACTGCAGGGACTGCCTACGAGCAGTACTTC. Translation: CASRTAGTAYEQYF.